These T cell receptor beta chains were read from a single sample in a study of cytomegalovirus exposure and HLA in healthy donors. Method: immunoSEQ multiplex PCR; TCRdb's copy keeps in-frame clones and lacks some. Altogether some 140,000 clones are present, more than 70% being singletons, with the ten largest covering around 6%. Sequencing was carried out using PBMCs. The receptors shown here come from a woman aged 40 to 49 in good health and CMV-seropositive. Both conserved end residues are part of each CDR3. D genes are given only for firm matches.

CDR3: CASSADRGDYGYTF
V: TRBV7-8
D: TRBD1

CDR3: CASSVGSPGELFF
V: TRBV27
D: NA

CDR3: CASSSTGTSILFF
V: TRBV11-2
D: TRBD2

CDR3: CASVTSGQNTGELFF
V: TRBV28
D: TRBD2

CDR3: CAWSATGAGELFF
V: TRBV30
D: TRBD1

CDR3: CASSKLNTEAFF
V: TRBV19
D: NA

CDR3: CSVGLQGASSYNEQFF
V: TRBV29-1
D: TRBD1

CDR3: CASSFQRRPLYGYTF
V: TRBV28
D: NA

CDR3: CAGTSGSTHEQYF
V: TRBV6-1
D: TRBD2

CDR3: CAWSAGTGGHEQYF
V: TRBV30
D: TRBD1

CDR3: CASSEFRTGYSGANVLTF
V: TRBV2
D: TRBD1

CDR3: CASSPRGGEQFF
V: TRBV6-5
D: TRBD2

CDR3: CASSFKYEQYF
V: TRBV6-5
D: NA

CDR3: CAISEWGLAGGEQFF
V: TRBV10-3
D: TRBD2

CDR3: CASRYPGKNGNYGYTF
V: TRBV5-1
D: NA

CDR3: CASKLPGTAEAFF
V: TRBV28
D: TRBD1

CDR3: CAISVGLSTIQYF
V: TRBV10-3
D: NA

CDR3: CSAEHNEQYF
V: TRBV20-1
D: NA

CDR3: CASSETTGGLDEQYF
V: TRBV25-1
D: TRBD1

CDR3: CASSLGGDYGYTF
V: TRBV5-1
D: NA

CDR3: CASSPDLLGAEAFF
V: TRBV18
D: NA

CDR3: CASSKAGTVINQPQHF
V: TRBV28
D: TRBD1

CDR3: CASRRTSGGNIQYF
V: TRBV6-5
D: TRBD2

CDR3: CASSLGPGGKETQYF
V: TRBV5-1
D: TRBD1

CDR3: CAWSDSRLAGGPSITDTQYF
V: TRBV30
D: TRBD2

CDR3: CASSPAGEGYTF
V: TRBV7-9
D: NA

CDR3: CASSFSGGAGNTIYF
V: TRBV27
D: TRBD1

CDR3: CASSLEESHEQYF
V: TRBV7-9
D: NA

CDR3: CASSLLPGTSGNQETQYF
V: TRBV11-2
D: TRBD2

CDR3: CASSFGGRNEQFF
V: TRBV7-3
D: NA

CDR3: CASSPWGAGGPKTQYF
V: TRBV6-6
D: TRBD2

CDR3: CASSTSDRVVAEAFF
V: TRBV19
D: TRBD1

CDR3: CASSLWSSGNTDTQYF
V: TRBV27
D: TRBD2

CDR3: CASSLQATRNEQFF
V: TRBV7-8
D: NA

CDR3: CASSWTSGSNYNEQFF
V: TRBV19
D: TRBD2